This TCR beta chain was obtained from a study of shared clonotypes between healthy human individuals. Comments on this clone: No antigen is known for it.

The CDR3 spans 14 residues. Trimming removed 6 bases from V and 4 bases from J; junction bases left unmatched: 8. Germline V lookup: CDR1 MNHEY, CDR2 SVGAGI. The study, taken as a whole, reports: It was observed that approximately 5% of naive CD4 clonotypes were shared across four donors. Estimated richness was generally greater in naive than memory subsets.

Running of the assay took place at deep level. Sorted-subset replicate PCR reactions were performed with about 210 ng DNA, corresponding to roughly 29,000 T cell genomes. Clones were read by immunoSEQ multiplex PCR, and TCRdb kept only the in-frame ones, dropping some. The sample comprises about 2.3 million clones, approximately 95% of which are singletons, and 0.39% rests with the top ten. The source of this sequence is a man between 18 and 29 years old in good health. Some clones in this sample may be carry-over from other donors' samples. V usage is TRBV6-5 and J usage is TRBJ1-1; 7 nucleotides line up with TRBD1. The sequencing input was naive CD4+ T cells from PBMCs. Documented subset: CD45RA+ positively selected. The CDR3 region is CASREGGPITEAFF. CDR3 nucleotide sequence: TGTGCCAGCAGAGAAGGGGGCCCAATCACTGAAGCTTTCTTT.